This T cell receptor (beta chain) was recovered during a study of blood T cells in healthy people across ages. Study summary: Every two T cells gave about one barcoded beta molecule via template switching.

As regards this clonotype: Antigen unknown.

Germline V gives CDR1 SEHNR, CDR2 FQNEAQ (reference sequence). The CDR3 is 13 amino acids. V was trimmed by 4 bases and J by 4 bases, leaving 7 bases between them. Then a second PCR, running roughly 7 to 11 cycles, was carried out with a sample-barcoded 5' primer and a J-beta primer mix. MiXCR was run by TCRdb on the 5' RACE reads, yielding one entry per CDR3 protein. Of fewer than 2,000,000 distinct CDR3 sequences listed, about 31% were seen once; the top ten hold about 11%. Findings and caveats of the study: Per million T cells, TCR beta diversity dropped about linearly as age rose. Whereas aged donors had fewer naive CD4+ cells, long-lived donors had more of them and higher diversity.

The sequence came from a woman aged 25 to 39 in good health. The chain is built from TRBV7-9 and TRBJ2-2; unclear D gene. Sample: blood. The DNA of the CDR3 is TGTGCCAGCAGCTCTTCTTTCACCGGGGAGCTGTTTTTT. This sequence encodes CASSSSFTGELFF. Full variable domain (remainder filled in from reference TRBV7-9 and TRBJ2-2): DTGVSQNPRHKITKRGQNVTFRCDPISEHNRLYWYRQTLGQGPEFLTYFQNEAQLEKSRLLSDRFSAERPKGSFSTLEIQRTEQGDSAMYLCASSSSFTGELFFGEGSRLTVL.